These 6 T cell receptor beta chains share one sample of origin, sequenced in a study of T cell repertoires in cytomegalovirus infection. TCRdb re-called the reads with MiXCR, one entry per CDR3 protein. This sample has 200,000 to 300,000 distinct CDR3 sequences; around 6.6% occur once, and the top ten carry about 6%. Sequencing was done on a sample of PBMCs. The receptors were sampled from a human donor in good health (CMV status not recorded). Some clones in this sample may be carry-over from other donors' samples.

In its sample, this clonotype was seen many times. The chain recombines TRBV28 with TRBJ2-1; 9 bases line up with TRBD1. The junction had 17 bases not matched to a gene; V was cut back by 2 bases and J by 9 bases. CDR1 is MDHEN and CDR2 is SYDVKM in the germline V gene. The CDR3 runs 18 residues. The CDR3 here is CASSLEQSWDRVQGEQFF. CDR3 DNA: TGTGCCAGCAGTTTAGAACAATCTTGGGACAGGGTGCAGGGTGAGCAGTTCTTC.

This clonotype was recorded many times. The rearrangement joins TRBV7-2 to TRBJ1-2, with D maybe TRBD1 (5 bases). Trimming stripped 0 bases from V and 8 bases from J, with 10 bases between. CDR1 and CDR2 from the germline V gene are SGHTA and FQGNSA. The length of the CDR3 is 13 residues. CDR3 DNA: TGTGCCAGCAGCTTAGCAGGAGGGACCGGCTACACCTTC. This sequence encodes CASSLAGGTGYTF.

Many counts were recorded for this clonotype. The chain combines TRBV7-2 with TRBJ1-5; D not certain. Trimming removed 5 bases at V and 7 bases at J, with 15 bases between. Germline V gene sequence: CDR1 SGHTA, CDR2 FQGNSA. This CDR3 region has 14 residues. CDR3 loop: CASSTRSQGQPQHF. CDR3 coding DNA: TGTGCCAGCAGCACCAGATCCCAAGGGCAGCCCCAGCATTTT.

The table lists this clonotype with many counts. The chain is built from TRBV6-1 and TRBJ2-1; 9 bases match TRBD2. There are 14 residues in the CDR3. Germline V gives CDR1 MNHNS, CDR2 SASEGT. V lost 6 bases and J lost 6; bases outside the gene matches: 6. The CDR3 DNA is TGTGCCAGCAGGTCTAGCGGGGAGGGCAATGAGCAGTTCTTC. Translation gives CASRSSGEGNEQFF.

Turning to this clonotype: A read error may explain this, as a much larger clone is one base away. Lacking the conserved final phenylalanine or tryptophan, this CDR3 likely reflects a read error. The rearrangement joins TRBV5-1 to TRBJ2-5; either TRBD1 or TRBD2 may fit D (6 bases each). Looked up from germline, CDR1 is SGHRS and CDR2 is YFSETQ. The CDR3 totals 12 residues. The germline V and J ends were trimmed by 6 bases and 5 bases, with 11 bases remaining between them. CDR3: CASTGAFETQYL. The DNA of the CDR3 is TGCGCCAGCACGGGGGCGTTTGAGACCCAGTACTTA.

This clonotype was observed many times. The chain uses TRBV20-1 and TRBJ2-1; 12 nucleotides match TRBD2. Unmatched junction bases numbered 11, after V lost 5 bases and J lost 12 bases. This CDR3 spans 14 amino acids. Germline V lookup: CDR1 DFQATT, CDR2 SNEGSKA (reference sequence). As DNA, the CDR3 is TGCAGTGCTCAGGGGCTAGCGGGGGGGCGAGGGCAGTTCTTC. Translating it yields CSAQGLAGGRGQFF.